This entry lists 10 T cell receptor beta chains sequenced from one sample in a study of blood T cell repertoires in COVID-19. Sequencing used immunoSEQ multiplex PCR; TCRdb keeps in-frame clones, though not all of them. The sample shows about 180,000 clones, roughly four fifths of them seen only once. The material sequenced was peripheral blood. Receptor source: a human donor in a cohort sampled during active COVID-19.

The J gene is TRBJ1-2, the V gene TRBV7-9; D is undetermined. The V end was cut by 1 base, the J end by 5 bases, with 5 bases between. The CDR3 contains 12 residues. CDR1 is SEHNR and CDR2 is FQNEAQ in the germline V gene (reference sequence). The DNA of the CDR3 is TGTGCCAGCAGCTTAGAACTTTATGGCTACACCTTC. It is translated as CASSLELYGYTF.

The rearrangement joins TRBV10-1 to TRBJ2-7; 7 nucleotides agree with TRBD1. CDR3 length: 14 amino acids. V was clipped by 3 bases and J by 7 bases; unmatched bases: 9. Per the germline V gene, CDR1 is WNHNN and CDR2 is SYGVQD (reference sequence). CDR3 coding DNA: TGCGCCAGCAGTGACCAAGGGGGCTCGGGGGAGCAGTACTTC. Protein sequence: CASSDQGGSGEQYF.

V usage is TRBV19 and J usage is TRBJ2-7, with no clear D. Looked up from germline, CDR1 is LNHDA and CDR2 is SQIVND (reference sequence). The V end was cut by 3 bases, the J end by 0 bases, with 9 bases between. The CDR3 has 14 residues. CDR3 nucleotide sequence: TGTGCCAGTAGTATGAGCTCCAACTCCTACGAGCAGTACTTC. Translated: CASSMSSNSYEQYF.

This clone has only one observation. In DNA, the CDR3 is TGTGCCAGCAGCTTGGAGAGGACAGGGGGGAACACTGAAGCTTTCTTT. Protein sequence: CASSLERTGGNTEAFF. The chain links TRBV5-6 to TRBJ1-1; 10 bases align to TRBD1. V dropped 0 bases and J dropped 1; count of bases not matched to a gene: 3. Looked up from germline, CDR1 is SGHDT and CDR2 is YYEEEE. The CDR3 has 16 residues.

The chain links TRBV20-1 to TRBJ2-5; D ambiguous. With 6 bases removed from V and 5 bases from J, the gap between germline ends came to 10 bases. The germline V gene encodes CDR1 DFQATT and CDR2 SNEGSKA (reference sequence). This CDR3 has 11 residues. The CDR3 DNA follows: TGCAGTGCGGCTAGAGAGGAGACCCAGTACTTC. The encoded protein is CSAAREETQYF.

The rearrangement links TRBV11-3 to TRBJ2-1; unclear D gene. V lost 8 bases and J lost 7, with 9 bases in between. This CDR3 comprises 11 residues. CDR1 is SGHNT, CDR2 YENEEA, per germline. The CDR3: CASGATNEQFF. In nucleotides, the CDR3 is TGTGCCAGCGGAGCCACTAATGAGCAGTTCTTC.

This clone has just a few counts. The chain is built from TRBV4-2 and TRBJ2-7; D call uncertain. CDR1 and CDR2 from the germline V gene are LGHNA and YNFKEQ. V lost 0 bases and J lost 7, with 19 bases in between. The CDR3 extends over 16 amino acids. Here the CDR3 DNA reads TGTGCCAGCAGCCAAGAAGGAGTCGAGGTATCTCGAGAGCAGTACTTC. Translated, it gives CASSQEGVEVSREQYF.

The chain employs TRBV6-5 and TRBJ2-2; TRBD1 matches 11 bases. The CDR3 has 15 residues. Per germline, CDR1 MNHEY and CDR2 SVGAGI. V shed 2 bases, J shed 6 bases, and the junction held 2 bases outside the gene matches. CDR3 loop: CASSYPGQGAGELFF. The CDR3 nucleotides are TGTGCCAGCAGTTACCCGGGACAGGGGGCCGGGGAGCTGTTTTTT.

The chain recombines TRBV19 with TRBJ2-4; 7 nucleotides agree with TRBD1. Germline loops: CDR1 LNHDA, CDR2 SQIVND (reference sequence). J was trimmed by 3 bases and V by 7 bases; bases with no gene match: 6. CDR3 length equals 14 residues. The CDR3 DNA is TGTGCCAGTACCCCCACAGGGGTCAAAAACATTCAGTACTTC. It yields the protein CASTPTGVKNIQYF.

This rearrangement joins TRBV19 to TRBJ1-1; D might be TRBD1 (6 bases). The CDR3 loop spans 12 amino acids. Germline V CDR1 and CDR2: LNHDA, SQIVND (reference sequence). Deletions cut 8 bases from V and 4 bases from J, with 11 bases between. In DNA form, the CDR3 reads TGTGCCAGTTCAGGGGTGGGCACTGAAGCTTTCTTT. This encodes CASSGVGTEAFF.